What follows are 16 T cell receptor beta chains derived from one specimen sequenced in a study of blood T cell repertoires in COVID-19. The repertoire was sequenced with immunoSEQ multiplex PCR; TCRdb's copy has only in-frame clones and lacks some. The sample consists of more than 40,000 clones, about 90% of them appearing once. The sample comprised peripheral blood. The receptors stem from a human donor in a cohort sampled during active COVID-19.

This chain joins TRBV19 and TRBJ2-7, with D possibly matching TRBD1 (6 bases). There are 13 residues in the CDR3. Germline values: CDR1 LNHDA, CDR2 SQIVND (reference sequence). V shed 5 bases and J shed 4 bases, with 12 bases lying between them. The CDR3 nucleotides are TGTGCCAGTAGTGGAAACAGGGTGTACGAGCAGTACTTC. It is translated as CASSGNRVYEQYF.

CDR3 coding DNA: TGTGCCAGCAGCTTTAACAGGGGGCAAGGCATGAACACTGAAGCTTTCTTT. Translating it yields CASSFNRGQGMNTEAFF. This rearrangement joins TRBV7-9 to TRBJ1-1, with 9 positions matching TRBD1. Germline CDR1 reads SEHNR; CDR2 reads FQNEAQ (reference sequence). CDR3 length: 17 residues. Trimming took 3 bases from V and 0 from J; bases not matched to a gene: 8.

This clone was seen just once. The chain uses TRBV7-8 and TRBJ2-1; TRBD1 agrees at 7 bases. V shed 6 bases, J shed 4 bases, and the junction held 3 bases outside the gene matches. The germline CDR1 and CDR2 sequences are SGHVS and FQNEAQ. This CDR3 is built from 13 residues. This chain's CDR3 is CASRDRTYNEQFF. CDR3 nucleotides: TGTGCCAGCAGGGACAGGACTTACAATGAGCAGTTCTTC. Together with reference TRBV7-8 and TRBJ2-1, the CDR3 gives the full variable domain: GAGVSQSPRYKVAKRGQDVALRCDPISGHVSLFWYQQALGQGPEFLTYFQNEAQLDKSGLPSDRFFAERPEGSVSTLKIQRTQQEDSAVYLCASRDRTYNEQFFGPGTRLTVL.

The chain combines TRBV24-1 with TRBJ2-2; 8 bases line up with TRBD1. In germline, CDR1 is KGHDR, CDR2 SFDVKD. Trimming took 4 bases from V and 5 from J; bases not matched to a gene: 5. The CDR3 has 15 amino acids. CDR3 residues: CATSESDRATGELFF. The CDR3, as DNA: TGTGCCACCAGTGAGTCGGACAGGGCGACCGGGGAGCTGTTTTTT.

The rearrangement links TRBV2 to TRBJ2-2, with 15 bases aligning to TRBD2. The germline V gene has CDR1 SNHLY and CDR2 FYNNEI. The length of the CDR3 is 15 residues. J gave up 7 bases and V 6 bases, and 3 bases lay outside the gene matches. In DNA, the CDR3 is TGTGCCAGCAGAGGACTAGCGGGAGGGCTCGGGGAGCTGTTTTTT. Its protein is CASRGLAGGLGELFF.

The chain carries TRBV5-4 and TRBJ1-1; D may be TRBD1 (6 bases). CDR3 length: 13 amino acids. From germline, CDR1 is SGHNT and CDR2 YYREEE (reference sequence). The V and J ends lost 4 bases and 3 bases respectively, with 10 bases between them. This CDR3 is CASSPRGYTEAFF. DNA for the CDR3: TGTGCCAGCAGCCCTAGGGGGTACACTGAAGCTTTCTTT.

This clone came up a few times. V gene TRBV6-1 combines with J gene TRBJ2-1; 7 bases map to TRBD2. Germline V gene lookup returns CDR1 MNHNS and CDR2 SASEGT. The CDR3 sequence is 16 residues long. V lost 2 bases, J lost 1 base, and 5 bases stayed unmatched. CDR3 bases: TGTGCCAGCAGTGAAAATGGGGGGGGTTCCTACAATGAGCAGTTCTTC. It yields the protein CASSENGGGSYNEQFF.

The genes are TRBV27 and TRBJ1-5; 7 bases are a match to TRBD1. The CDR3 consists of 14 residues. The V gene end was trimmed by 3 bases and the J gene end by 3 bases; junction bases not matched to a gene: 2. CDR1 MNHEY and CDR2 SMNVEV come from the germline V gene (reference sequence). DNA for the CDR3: TGTGCCAGCAGTTTCACAGGGGTCAATCAGCCCCAGCATTTT. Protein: CASSFTGVNQPQHF.

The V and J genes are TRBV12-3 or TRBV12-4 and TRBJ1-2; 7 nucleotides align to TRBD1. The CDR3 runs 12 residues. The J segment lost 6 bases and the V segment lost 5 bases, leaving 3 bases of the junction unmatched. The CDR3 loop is CASSTTGDGYTF. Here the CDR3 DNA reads TGTGCCAGCAGTACCACAGGGGATGGCTACACCTTC.

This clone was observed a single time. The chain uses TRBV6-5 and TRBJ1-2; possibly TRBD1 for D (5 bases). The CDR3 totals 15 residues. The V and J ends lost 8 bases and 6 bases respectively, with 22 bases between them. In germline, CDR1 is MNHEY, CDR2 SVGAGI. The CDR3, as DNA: TGTGCCAGCCAACCCCTATTTCAGGGTGCGGATGGCTACACCTTC. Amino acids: CASQPLFQGADGYTF.

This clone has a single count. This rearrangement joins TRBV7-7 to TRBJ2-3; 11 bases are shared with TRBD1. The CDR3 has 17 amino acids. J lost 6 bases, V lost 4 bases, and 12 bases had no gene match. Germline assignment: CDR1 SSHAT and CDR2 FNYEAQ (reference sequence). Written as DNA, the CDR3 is TGTGCCAGCAGCTCACCGGGACAGGGGGATCGCATGGATACGCAGTATTTT. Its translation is CASSSPGQGDRMDTQYF.

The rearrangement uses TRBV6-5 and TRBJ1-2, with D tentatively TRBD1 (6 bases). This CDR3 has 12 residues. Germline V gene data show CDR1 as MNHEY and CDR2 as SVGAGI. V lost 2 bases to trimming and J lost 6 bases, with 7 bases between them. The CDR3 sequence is CASSYQGHGYTF. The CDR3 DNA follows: TGTGCCAGCAGTTACCAGGGGCATGGCTACACCTTC.

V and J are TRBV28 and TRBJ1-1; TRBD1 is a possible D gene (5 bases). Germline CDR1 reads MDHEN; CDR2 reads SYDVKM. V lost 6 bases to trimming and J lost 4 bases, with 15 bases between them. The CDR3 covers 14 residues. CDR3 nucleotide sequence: TGTGCCAGCAGCCTCCCAAGGGGCGGCACTGAAGCTTTCTTT. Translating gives CASSLPRGGTEAFF.

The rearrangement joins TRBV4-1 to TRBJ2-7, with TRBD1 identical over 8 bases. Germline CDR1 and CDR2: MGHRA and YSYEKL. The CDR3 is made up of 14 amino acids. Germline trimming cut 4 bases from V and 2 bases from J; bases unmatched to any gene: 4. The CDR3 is CASSPGQGTYEQYF. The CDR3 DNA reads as TGCGCCAGCAGCCCCGGACAGGGAACCTACGAGCAGTACTTC.

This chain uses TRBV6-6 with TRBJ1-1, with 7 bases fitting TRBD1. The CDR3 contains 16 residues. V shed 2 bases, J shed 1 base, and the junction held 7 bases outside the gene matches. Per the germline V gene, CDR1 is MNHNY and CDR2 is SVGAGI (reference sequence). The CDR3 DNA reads TGTGCCAGCAGTTACGCTCTGACAGGGAGGAACACTGAAGCTTTCTTT. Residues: CASSYALTGRNTEAFF.

CDR3 loop: CASRAGGGWKTQYF. DNA for the CDR3: TGTGCCAGCAGGGCAGGGGGCGGGTGGAAGACCCAGTACTTC. The rearrangement joins TRBV6-5 to TRBJ2-5; 8 bases map to TRBD1. In germline, CDR1 is MNHEY, CDR2 SVGAGI. The CDR3 totals 14 residues. Trimming removed 6 bases from V and 6 bases from J; junction bases left unmatched: 9.